Shown below are 32 T cell receptor beta chains from a single sample sequenced in a study of cytomegalovirus exposure and HLA in healthy donors. Primers included in the PCR were 60 Vbeta and 13 Jbeta primers. Sequencing used immunoSEQ multiplex PCR; TCRdb keeps in-frame clones, though not all of them. The table lists around 94,000 clones, approximately 66% of them singletons. Sequencing was performed on PBMCs. The receptor set was obtained from a man aged 30-40 years in good health and CMV-seronegative.

This CDR3 reads CASTKNRGEGYTF. CDR3 DNA: TGTGCCAGCACCAAGAACAGGGGAGAGGGCTACACCTTC. V and J are TRBV7-2 and TRBJ1-2, with 7 bases fitting TRBD1. This CDR3 comprises 13 residues. CDR1 and CDR2 from the germline V gene are SGHTA and FQGNSA. With 7 bases clipped from V and 8 bases from J, the junction kept 10 bases outside the gene matches.

The rearrangement uses TRBV7-2 and TRBJ2-7; tentative D call: TRBD2 (6 bases). V was cut by 5 bases and J by 4 bases, with 12 bases left in between. The CDR3 is 13 residues long. Germline V gene lookup returns CDR1 SGHTA and CDR2 FQGNSA. The CDR3: CASSPRDGYEQYF. In DNA, the CDR3 is TGTGCCAGCAGCCCGCGGGACGGGTACGAGCAGTACTTC. Together with reference TRBV7-2 and TRBJ2-7, the CDR3 gives the full variable domain: GAGVSQSPSNKVTEKGKDVELRCDPISGHTALYWYRQSLGQGLEFLIYFQGNSAPDKSGLPSDRFSAERTGGSVSTLTIQRTQQEDSAVYLCASSPRDGYEQYFGPGTRLTVT.

The chain recombines TRBV7-6 with TRBJ2-1; TRBD2 aligns across 12 bases. The germline V gene encodes CDR1 SGHVS and CDR2 FNYEAQ. V lost 3 bases and J lost 4; bases outside the gene matches: 1. There are 15 residues in the CDR3. This CDR3 reads CASSFTSGGYNEQFF. CDR3 DNA sequence: TGTGCCAGCAGCTTTACTAGCGGGGGGTACAATGAGCAGTTCTTC.

This clone was seen only a few times. The chain employs TRBV9 and TRBJ2-2, with TRBD2 matching over 12 bases. This CDR3 has 18 residues. Germline CDR1 and CDR2: SGDLS and YYNGEE. After removal of 4 bases from V and 2 bases from J, the junction contained 9 bases not matched to a gene. The CDR3 protein is CASSPLAGGELNTGELFF. DNA for the CDR3: TGTGCCAGCAGCCCCCTAGCGGGGGGGGAACTCAACACCGGGGAGCTGTTTTTT.

The chain combines TRBV10-3 with TRBJ2-2; the match to TRBD2 covers 10 bases. The CDR3 spans 18 residues. Germline CDR1 ENHRY, CDR2 SYGVKD. The junction had 14 bases not matched to a gene; V was cut back by 7 bases and J by 3 bases. CDR3 DNA sequence: TGTGCCATCACTGCGACTCCAGCGGGAGGGCCGGACACCGGGGAGCTGTTTTTT. Protein: CAITATPAGGPDTGELFF.

The chain combines TRBV10-1 with TRBJ2-1, with 7 nucleotides matching TRBD2. The CDR3 length is 17 residues. Germline lookup yields CDR1 WNHNN and CDR2 SYGVQD (reference sequence). Losses at the gene ends were 0 bases for V and 4 bases for J; bases not matched to a gene: 9. The CDR3 is CASSESGGLAVYNEQFF. The CDR3 DNA reads TGCGCCAGCAGTGAGTCAGGAGGGCTAGCGGTTTACAATGAGCAGTTCTTC.

The chain is built from TRBV10-3 and TRBJ1-1, with a tentative D call TRBD1 (6 bases). From germline, CDR1 is ENHRY and CDR2 SYGVKD. This CDR3 region has 14 residues. The ends were cut back, 5 bases at V and 6 bases at J, with 16 bases in the middle. This CDR3 reads CAISRDTPTAEAFF. The DNA for the CDR3 is TGTGCCATCAGTAGGGACACACCTACCGCTGAAGCTTTCTTT.

The chain links TRBV4-3 to TRBJ2-3; tentatively, D is TRBD1 (6 bases). CDR1 is LGHNA, CDR2 YSLEER, per germline. Trimming removed 3 bases from V and 8 bases from J, with 24 bases in between. The CDR3 extends over 17 amino acids. The CDR3 DNA reads as TGCGCCAGCAGCCATTACCTATGGACAGAAAACTCAGTTACGCAGTATTTT. Its translation is CASSHYLWTENSVTQYF.

About this clone: Other DNA sequences within the sample encode an identical CDR3. The rearrangement links TRBV6-5 to TRBJ1-3; no clear D. CDR1 MNHEY and CDR2 SVGAGI come from the germline V gene. Trimming shortened V by 4 bases and J by 3 bases, and 7 bases separated the two germline ends. This CDR3 region has 13 residues. CDR3 DNA: TGTGCCAGCAGTTCGGGTAGTGGAAACACCATATATTTT. Its translation: CASSSGSGNTIYF.

The chain carries TRBV30 and TRBJ2-2; 7 bases fit TRBD1. This CDR3 is 13 amino acids long. Germline CDR1 and CDR2: GTSNPN and SVGIG (reference sequence). After removal of 3 bases from V and 5 bases from J, the junction contained 3 bases not matched to a gene. The CDR3 here is CAWRGQFTGELFF. Written as DNA, the CDR3 is TGTGCCTGGAGGGGACAGTTTACCGGGGAGCTGTTTTTT.

The gene calls are TRBV19 and TRBJ2-3, with D perhaps TRBD2 (5 bases). Per the germline V gene, CDR1 is LNHDA and CDR2 is SQIVND (reference sequence). The CDR3 has 13 amino acids. Trimming removed 4 bases at V and 6 bases at J, with 11 bases between. As DNA, the CDR3 is TGTGCCAGTAGTAGTGAGGGAGCTGATACGCAGTATTTT. Translation: CASSSEGADTQYF.

The V and J genes are TRBV7-8 and TRBJ2-1; D possibly corresponds to TRBD2 (5 bases). V gave up 5 bases and J gave up 4 bases, with 9 bases separating them. This CDR3 spans 13 amino acids. The germline V gene has CDR1 SGHVS and CDR2 FQNEAQ. The chain's CDR3 is CASSPGEYNEQFF. The CDR3 DNA sequence: TGTGCCAGCAGCCCCGGGGAATACAATGAGCAGTTCTTC.

As regards this clone: One end of the junction fails to match germline, which may point to a read error. The chain joins TRBV14 to TRBJ2-5, with D possibly matching TRBD1 (6 bases). The germline CDR1 and CDR2 sequences are SGHDN and FVKESK. The CDR3 length is 15 residues. CDR3 sequence reads: CVSSHLGQIQETQYF. In DNA, the CDR3 is TGTGTCAGCAGCCACTTAGGACAGATCCAAGAGACCCAGTACTTC.

This clone was picked up a small number of times. The chain combines TRBV7-9 with TRBJ2-1, with 9 bases lining up with TRBD1. This CDR3 region has 15 residues. Germline CDR1 SEHNR, CDR2 FQNEAQ (reference sequence). Trimming cost V 2 bases and J 8 bases; bases outside gene matches: 7. This CDR3 is CASSLWTGAGDEQFF. CDR3 sequence (DNA): TGTGCCAGCAGCTTATGGACAGGGGCGGGAGATGAGCAGTTCTTC.

The V and J genes are TRBV10-3 and TRBJ1-2; 7 positions match TRBD1. CDR1 is ENHRY, CDR2 SYGVKD, per germline. J was trimmed by 4 bases and V by 4 bases; bases with no gene match: 6. The CDR3 runs 14 residues. The CDR3 spells CAISGARDSYGYTF. Written as DNA, the CDR3 is TGTGCCATCAGTGGGGCCCGGGACAGCTATGGCTACACCTTC.

This clone was recorded once. DNA of the CDR3: TGTGCCAGCAGCTTAGATGTAGGCAGGGGGCGAGAGACCCAGTACTTC. This translates into CASSLDVGRGRETQYF. This chain connects TRBV7-2 to TRBJ2-5, with 8 bases that match TRBD1. The J segment lost 4 bases and the V segment lost 1 base, leaving 8 bases of the junction unmatched. CDR1 and CDR2 from the germline V gene are SGHTA and FQGNSA. The CDR3 sequence is 16 residues long.

The rearrangement links TRBV6-5 to TRBJ2-3; 12 bases are a match to TRBD1. Trimming at V came to 6 bases and at J to 4 bases, leaving 5 bases not matched to a gene. The CDR3 is 15 residues long. Germline loops: CDR1 MNHEY, CDR2 SVGAGI. CDR3 amino acids: CASSDRDRGPDTQYF. CDR3 bases: TGTGCCAGCAGCGACCGGGACAGGGGGCCAGATACGCAGTATTTT.

The V gene is TRBV5-1, the J gene TRBJ1-2; 10 nucleotides align to TRBD1. Germline lookup yields CDR1 SGHRS and CDR2 YFSETQ. The CDR3 covers 15 residues. After removal of 0 bases from V and 3 bases from J, the junction contained 2 bases not matched to a gene. The CDR3 nucleotides are TGCGCCAGCAGCTTGGGGGGGACAGGGGACTATGGCTACACCTTC. Amino acid sequence: CASSLGGTGDYGYTF.

This clone has just a few counts. The chain combines TRBV7-2 with TRBJ2-7; D remains ambiguous. The CDR3 spans 12 residues. The V gene's germline CDR1 is SGHTA and CDR2 FQGNSA. V gave up 2 bases and J gave up 6 bases, with 8 bases separating them. CDR3 sequence reads: CASSLSGFEQYF. DNA of the CDR3: TGTGCCAGCAGCTTATCGGGTTTCGAGCAGTACTTC.

The J gene is TRBJ2-1, the V gene TRBV6-1; 8 bases match TRBD2. The CDR3 loop spans 14 amino acids. After removal of 11 bases from V and 6 bases from J, the junction contained 12 bases not matched to a gene. Looked up from germline, CDR1 is MNHNS and CDR2 is SASEGT. Written as DNA, the CDR3 is TGTGCCCGCAAGGAACCGGGACTAGGCAATGAGCAGTTCTTC. This gives the protein CARKEPGLGNEQFF.

The V and J genes are TRBV4-3 and TRBJ1-5, with D hard to call. Trimming pared 1 base from V and 7 bases from J, leaving 11 bases between. The CDR3 sequence is 14 residues long. Germline V gene lookup returns CDR1 LGHNA and CDR2 YSLEER. The CDR3 protein is CASSQGQEVQPQHF. CDR3 DNA: TGCGCCAGCAGCCAAGGGCAGGAGGTACAGCCCCAGCATTTT.

In this sample, this clone turned up once. An end of the junction differs from the germline gene, which may be a read error. The CDR3 spells CSSSLVLGRAKMNTEAFF. The DNA of the CDR3 is TGTTCCAGCAGCTTAGTCCTCGGCAGGGCTAAAATGAACACTGAAGCTTTCTTT. The chain links TRBV7-9 to TRBJ1-1; the D gene is possibly TRBD1 (5 bases). Per germline, CDR1 SEHNR and CDR2 FQNEAQ (reference sequence). The CDR3 extends over 18 amino acids.

CDR3 protein: CASPATGSDEQFF. The DNA of the CDR3 is TGTGCCAGCCCGGCCACAGGGAGTGATGAGCAGTTCTTC. The chain has TRBV28 and TRBJ2-1; D might be TRBD1 (6 bases). The CDR3 totals 13 residues. Germline V gene data show CDR1 as MDHEN and CDR2 as SYDVKM. V lost 8 bases and J 8 bases, leaving 16 bases between the germline ends.

The chain is built from TRBV19 and TRBJ2-2; unclear D gene. The ends were cut back, 4 bases at V and 6 bases at J, with 6 bases in the middle. CDR1 and CDR2 from the germline V gene are LNHDA and SQIVND (reference sequence). This CDR3 comprises 12 residues. CDR3 sequence reads: CASSSLAGELFF. In DNA form, the CDR3 reads TGTGCCAGTAGTAGCTTAGCCGGGGAGCTGTTTTTT.

This clone was counted between two and nine times. The CDR3 bases are TGCGCCAGCAGGGATCCGGGACAGGGGGCTTCCGAGCAGTACTTC. Translated, it gives CASRDPGQGASEQYF. V is TRBV5-1 and J is TRBJ2-7; 12 positions agree with TRBD1. Germline lookup yields CDR1 SGHRS and CDR2 YFSETQ. The V gene end was trimmed by 5 bases and the J gene end by 6 bases; junction bases not matched to a gene: 9. CDR3 size: 15 residues.

The chain recombines TRBV11-2 with TRBJ2-1; 7 nucleotides line up with TRBD2. The CDR3 is 16 residues long. CDR1 and CDR2 from the germline V gene are SGHAT and FQNNGV. Trimming cost V 0 bases and J 5 bases; bases outside gene matches: 7. This CDR3 is CASSLDVEGGDNEQFF. The CDR3 bases are TGTGCCAGCAGCTTAGATGTAGAGGGAGGGGACAATGAGCAGTTCTTC.

The chain joins TRBV15 to TRBJ2-7, with 10 bases that match TRBD2. The germline V gene encodes CDR1 LNHNV and CDR2 YYDKDF (reference sequence). The V segment lost 5 bases and the J segment 5 bases; nucleotides outside the gene matches: 6. The CDR3 has 14 residues. CDR3 nucleotide sequence: TGTGCCACCAGCCCTCAGCGGGAGGGCCACGAGCAGTACTTC. As protein: CATSPQREGHEQYF. Full variable domain (remainder filled in from reference TRBV15 and TRBJ2-7): DAMVIQNPRYQVTQFGKPVTLSCSQTLNHNVMYWYQQKSSQAPKLLFHYYDKDFNNEADTPDNFQSRRPNTSFCFLDIRSPGLGDTAMYLCATSPQREGHEQYFGPGTRLTVT.

The gene calls are TRBV5-1 and TRBJ2-3; D is unclear. Trimming left V 0 bases short and J 2 bases short, with 4 bases between. Germline V gene lookup returns CDR1 SGHRS and CDR2 YFSETQ. The CDR3 length is 13 residues. The CDR3 DNA follows: TGCGCCAGCAGCTTGGATATCACAGATACGCAGTATTTT. Its translation: CASSLDITDTQYF.

The chain couples TRBV20-1 to TRBJ1-1; no definite D call. Germline V gene lookup returns CDR1 DFQATT and CDR2 SNEGSKA (reference sequence). The CDR3 extends over 11 amino acids. V gave up 0 bases and J gave up 3 bases, with 2 bases separating them. The CDR3 DNA is TGCAGTGCTAGAGACTACACTGAAGCTTTCTTT. The encoded protein is CSARDYTEAFF.

This clone is a singleton in its sample. This chain uses TRBV27 with TRBJ1-6, with D possibly matching TRBD1 (6 bases). This CDR3 is 13 amino acids long. Looked up from germline, CDR1 is MNHEY and CDR2 is SMNVEV (reference sequence). V gave up 4 bases and J gave up 10 bases, with 11 bases separating them. CDR3 nucleotides: TGTGCCAGCAGTTACAGGGAGTACTCACCCCTCCACTTT. Translated, it gives CASSYREYSPLHF.

J is TRBJ2-7 and V is TRBV18; 7 nucleotides agree with TRBD1. The CDR3 has 13 residues. Germline V gives CDR1 KGHSH, CDR2 LQKENI. With V trimmed by 3 bases and J by 3 bases, 2 bases remained unmatched. The CDR3 sequence is CASSPGQNYEQYF. The DNA for the CDR3 is TGTGCCAGCTCACCGGGACAGAACTACGAGCAGTACTTC.

This clone was recorded a few times. The chain joins TRBV6-5 to TRBJ2-7, with D possibly being TRBD1 (6 bases). V was cut by 2 bases and J by 2 bases, with 7 bases left in between. CDR3 length equals 13 residues. Germline V gene sequence: CDR1 MNHEY, CDR2 SVGAGI. The DNA of the CDR3 is TGTGCCAGCAGTTACCGGGACACCTACGAGCAGTACTTC. Translating it yields CASSYRDTYEQYF.